This TCR beta chain emerged from a study of T cell responses to AZD1222 COVID-19 vaccine. Across the whole study: Recipients boosted at about 4 weeks or about 12 weeks are pooled.

J was trimmed by 6 bases and V by 7 bases; bases with no gene match: 11. Germline CDR1 and CDR2: SNHLY and FYNNEI. The CDR3 length is 14 residues. TCRdb's copy holds only in-frame clones and misses some; the assay was immunoSEQ multiplex PCR. The table has about 80,000 clones, about 90% seen once. A remark on this clone: The antigen is undetermined.

Study-wide results and caveats: Repertoire samples came only from after the peak T cell response.

This sequence joins TRBV2 and TRBJ2-7, with 8 bases matching TRBD2. The sequenced sample was peripheral blood, obtained on day 0 of AZD1222 vaccination. The receptor was derived from an adult in good health. The CDR3 protein is CASTEVWRGVEQYF. The CDR3 DNA reads TGTGCCAGCACCGAAGTATGGCGGGGGGTCGAGCAGTACTTC. The variable domain in full, with the rest retrieved from reference TRBV2 and TRBJ2-7, is EPEVTQTPSHQVTQMGQEVILRCVPISNHLYFYWYRQILGQKVEFLVSFYNNEISEKSEIFDDQFSVERPDGSNFTLKIRSTKLEDSAMYFCASTEVWRGVEQYFGPGTRLTVT.